This record looks at one T cell receptor (beta chain) sequence and its context. TCRdb's copy holds only in-frame clones and misses some; the assay was immunoSEQ multiplex PCR. The top ten clones hold 4% to 4.5% of a sample with about 440,000 clones, roughly 91% of them seen once. These data come from a study of blood T cell repertoires in COVID-19. Germline CDR1 is GTSNPN and CDR2 is SVGIG (reference sequence). CDR3 length: 16 residues. V shed 4 bases and J 8 bases; nucleotides not matched to a gene: 11. The sample comprised peripheral blood. This receptor was obtained from a woman in her 30s with acute or convalescent COVID-19. This chain joins TRBV30 and TRBJ1-6, with TRBD1 identical over 10 bases. CDR3 residues: CAWISQGQGTYSPLHF. The CDR3 DNA reads as TGTGCCTGGATTTCTCAGGGACAGGGGACTTATTCACCCCTCCACTTT.